This T cell receptor (beta chain) appears in the sequencing data of a study of blood T cell repertoires in COVID-19. Overall study: Spain, Italy and the United States supplied samples that represented acute and convalescent COVID-19. T cells, B-cell-depleted T cells, or PBMCs supplied cDNA or gDNA.

All enrollees were roughly 18 to 89 years old and from about 24 US areas. Sequenced by immunoSEQ multiplex PCR; TCRdb stores in-frame clones only, minus some. In the table there are hundreds of thousands of clones, 86% of which are singletons. The CDR3 has 15 amino acids. Germline assignment: CDR1 SEHNR and CDR2 FQNEAQ (reference sequence). V lost 9 bases and J lost 1, with 18 bases in between. The sequence was collected from a woman between 35 and 50 years old with acute COVID-19. The specimen sequenced was PBMCs or T cells enriched from blood (not recorded which). The chain is built from TRBV7-9 and TRBJ1-2; TRBD1 is a possible D gene (5 bases). CDR3 DNA sequence: TGTGCCAGGAAAGGCGGGGAACAGGATAACTATGGCTACACCTTC. Residues: CARKGGEQDNYGYTF.